This entry lists 5 T cell receptor beta chains sequenced from one sample in a study of low-dose radiotherapy and immunotherapy resistance in tumors. Gene-specific TRAV and TRBV primers were used for first-strand cDNA, covering alpha and beta chains. Amplification, which lasted 15 to 20 PCR cycles, used a constant-region primer and V-primer adapter to amplify TCRs. TCRdb reprocessed the reads via MiXCR and lists one record per CDR3 protein. In the table there are 35,000 to 50,000 distinct CDR3 sequences, more than 20% of which are singletons. Time point of the sample: after trial treatment. The treatment denotes: LDRT plus nivolumab, ipilimumab, low-dose cyclophosphamide and aspirin (RACIN trial). The source was PBMCs, collected after low-dose radiotherapy plus immunotherapy. Receptors were obtained from a female donor with ovarian cancer.

Details on this clonotype: With a far larger clone one base away, a read error is the likely cause. J is TRBJ2-4 and V is TRBV28, with TRBD2 as a possible D gene (5 bases). Germline CDR1 reads MDHEN; CDR2 reads SYDVKM. The CDR3 sequence is 14 residues long. V gave up 7 bases and J gave up 13 bases, with 23 bases separating them. This CDR3 is CASTLVAGHNEQYF. DNA for the CDR3: TGTGCCAGCACCCTAGTGGCGGGTCACAATGAGCAGTACTTC.

This clonotype was seen at least ten times. J is TRBJ1-2 and V is TRBV6-1; TRBD1 might be the D (5 bases). Germline values: CDR1 MNHNS, CDR2 SASEGT. This CDR3 region has 13 residues. The V gene lost 1 base and the J gene lost 8 bases, with 11 bases spanning the gap. Here the CDR3 DNA reads TGTGCCAGCAGTGAAGGGAGGGGATTCGGCTACACCTTC. Its translation: CASSEGRGFGYTF.

This clonotype is labeled as medium-sized. CDR3 nucleotide sequence: TGTGCCTCTGCTAGCGGGGGCCAAGAGACCCAGTACTTC. Its translation is CASASGGQETQYF. The chain joins TRBV28 to TRBJ2-5, with 10 bases aligning to TRBD2. Unmatched junction bases numbered 4, after V lost 11 bases and J lost 1 base. Looked up from germline, CDR1 is MDHEN and CDR2 is SYDVKM. There are 13 residues in the CDR3.

This clonotype was seen ten or more times. This rearrangement joins TRBV2 to TRBJ1-1, with D maybe TRBD1 (6 bases). V was trimmed by 4 bases and J by 2 bases, leaving 11 bases between them. CDR3 length: 14 amino acids. CDR1 SNHLY and CDR2 FYNNEI come from the germline V gene. The CDR3 protein is CASSGGGLNTEAFF. In DNA, the CDR3 is TGTGCCAGCAGTGGCGGGGGGCTTAACACTGAAGCTTTCTTT.

The chain couples TRBV5-1 to TRBJ2-1, with D maybe TRBD1 (6 bases). V lost 2 bases, J lost 6 bases, and 12 bases lay in between. Germline CDR1 reads SGHRS; CDR2 reads YFSETQ. The CDR3 is 14 residues long. CDR3 sequence (DNA): TGCGCCAGCAGCTTCGGGACAAGGTCCAATGAGCAGTTCTTC. It encodes CASSFGTRSNEQFF. Filled out from reference TRBV5-1 and TRBJ2-1, the complete variable domain reads KAGVTQTPRYLIKTRGQQVTLSCSPISGHRSVSWYQQTPGQGLQFLFEYFSETQRNKGNFPGRFSGRQFSNSRSEMNVSTLELGDSALYLCASSFGTRSNEQFFGPGTRLTVL.